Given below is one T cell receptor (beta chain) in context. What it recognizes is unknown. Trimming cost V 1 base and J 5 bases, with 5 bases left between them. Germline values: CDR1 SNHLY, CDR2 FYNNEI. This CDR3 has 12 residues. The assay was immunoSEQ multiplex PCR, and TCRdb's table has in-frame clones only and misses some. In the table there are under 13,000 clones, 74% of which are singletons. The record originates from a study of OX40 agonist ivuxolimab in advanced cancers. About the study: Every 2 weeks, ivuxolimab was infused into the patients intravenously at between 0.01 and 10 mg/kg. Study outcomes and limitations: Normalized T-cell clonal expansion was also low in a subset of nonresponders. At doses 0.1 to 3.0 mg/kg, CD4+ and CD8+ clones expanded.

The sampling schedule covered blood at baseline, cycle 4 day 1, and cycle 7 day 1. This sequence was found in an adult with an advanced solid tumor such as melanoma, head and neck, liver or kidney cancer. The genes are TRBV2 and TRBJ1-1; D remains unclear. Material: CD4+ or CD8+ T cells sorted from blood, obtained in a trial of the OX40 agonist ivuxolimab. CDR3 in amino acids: CASSEVRTEAFF. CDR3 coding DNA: TGTGCCAGCAGTGAAGTTAGGACTGAAGCTTTCTTT.